This TCR beta chain was sequenced for a study of OX40 agonist ivuxolimab in advanced cancers. At the level of the study: Three patients responded partially, comprising one with hepatocellular carcinoma and two with cutaneous melanoma. Study results and limitations: CD4+ T cells averaged fewer expanded clones than CD8+ T cells. At doses 0.1 to 3.0 mg/kg, CD4+ and CD8+ clones expanded.

TCRdb's copy holds only in-frame clones and misses some; the assay was immunoSEQ multiplex PCR. Seen here are about 88,000 clones, more than 70% observed once, and the top ten hold 0.2% to 0.25%. The V segment lost 5 bases and the J segment 0 bases; nucleotides outside the gene matches: 1. CDR1 is SEHNR, CDR2 FQNEAQ, per germline (reference sequence). This CDR3 comprises 14 residues. As concerns this clone: The antigen is not known.

The sequencing used CD4+ or CD8+ T cells sorted from blood, collected in a trial of the OX40 agonist ivuxolimab. This sequence was found in an adult with an advanced solid tumor such as melanoma, head and neck, liver or kidney cancer. This rearrangement joins TRBV7-9 to TRBJ2-7; 10 bases are a match to TRBD1. The DNA of the CDR3 is TGTGCCAGCAGCCGGACAGGGGGCTCCTACGAGCAGTACTTC. Its protein is CASSRTGGSYEQYF.